This T cell receptor beta chain was recorded in a study of blood T cell repertoires in COVID-19. Across the whole study: Both acute and convalescent COVID-19 samples were obtained from the United States, Italy and Spain. T cells, B-cell-depleted T cells, or PBMCs supplied cDNA or gDNA.

Data came from immunoSEQ multiplex PCR; TCRdb stores just in-frame clones and leaves some out. This sample has 350,000 to 400,000 clones, with over 75% found just once. Recruitment covered about 25 US areas and drew participants whose ages spanned about 18 to 95 years. Participants' reported clinical history set cohort assignment. From germline, CDR1 is SGDLS and CDR2 YYNGEE. The CDR3 runs 13 residues. Trimming cost V 6 bases and J 8 bases, with 17 bases left between them. This TCR came from a woman in her twenties or thirties with acute COVID-19. Source material: PBMCs or T cells enriched from blood (not recorded which). This chain connects TRBV9 to TRBJ1-2, with D perhaps matching TRBD1 (6 bases). CDR3 DNA sequence: TGTGCCAGCACCAAGGGGGTCGGACCCGGCTACACCTTC. Amino acids: CASTKGVGPGYTF.